A single T cell receptor (beta chain) is shown here with its context. The antigen is undetermined. The germline CDR1 and CDR2 sequences are SNHLY and FYNNEI. V trimming: 6 bases; J trimming: 3 bases; junction bases outside the gene matches: 1. The CDR3 contains 15 residues. The sample belongs to a study of breast tumors, draining lymph nodes, adjacent tissues. Whole-study findings and limits: Compared with lymph nodes, tumors were less diverse; compared with nontumor tissue, more. Luminal-like breast cancer showed significantly greater tumor-nontumor repertoire similarity than basal-like breast cancer did. The data were judged consistent with most tumor T cells coming from lymph node and expanding in tumor. Tumor T cell lymph node origin was a supported hypothesis, not proven.

TCRdb redid the calling of the multiplex PCR reads with MiXCR, one entry per CDR3 protein. The sample yields 20,000 to 30,000 distinct CDR3 sequences, about 70% seen once. The TCR sequence derives from a female donor with breast cancer. Some clones in this sample may be carry-over from other donors' samples. The sequencing input was tumor-adjacent breast tissue. The chain has TRBV2 and TRBJ2-3; 15 bases align to TRBD2. CDR3 DNA: TGTGCCAGCAGAGGGACTAGCGGGAGGACAGATACGCAGTATTTT. Its protein product is CASRGTSGRTDTQYF.